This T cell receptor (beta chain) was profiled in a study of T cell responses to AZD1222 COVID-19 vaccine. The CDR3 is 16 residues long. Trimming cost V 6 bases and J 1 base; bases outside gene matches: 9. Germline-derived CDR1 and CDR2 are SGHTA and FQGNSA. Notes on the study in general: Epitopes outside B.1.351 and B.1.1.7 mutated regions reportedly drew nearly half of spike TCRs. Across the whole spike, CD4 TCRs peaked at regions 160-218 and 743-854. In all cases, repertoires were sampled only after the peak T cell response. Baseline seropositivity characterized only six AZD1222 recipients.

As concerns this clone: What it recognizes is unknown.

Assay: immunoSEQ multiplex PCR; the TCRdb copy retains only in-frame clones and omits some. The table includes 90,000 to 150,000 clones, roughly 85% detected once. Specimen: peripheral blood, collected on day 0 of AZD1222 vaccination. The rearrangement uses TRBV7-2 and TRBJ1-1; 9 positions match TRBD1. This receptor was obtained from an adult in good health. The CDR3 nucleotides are TGTGCCAGCAGTTCGCGGCCGGGACAGGGGAACACTGAAGCTTTCTTT. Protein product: CASSSRPGQGNTEAFF.